Sequencing of this TCR beta chain was carried out in a study of graft-versus-host responses after intestinal transplantation. The wider study: Once they had received anti-thymocyte globulin induction, all recipients took tacrolimus and steroids for three to four years.

This clone was seen only a few times. Its antigen is unidentified. The study, taken as a whole, reports: GvH clones detected in recipient marrow included some appearing first in ileum or blood.

V lost 1 base and J lost 6, with 12 bases in between. There are 14 residues in the CDR3. CDR1 and CDR2 from the germline V gene are MGHRA and YSYEKL. Using immunoSEQ multiplex PCR, the repertoire was profiled, and TCRdb retains in-frame clones only, with some absent. The sample includes about 45,000 clones, roughly nine tenths of them seen just once. Sequencing was performed on PBMCs, taken 524 days after transplant. The source is a human patient who received an intestinal transplant, so some T cells may come from the graft donor. The V call is TRBV4-1, the J call TRBJ1-1; D uncertain. CDR3 sequence reads: CASSQGLHAPEAFF. The CDR3 nucleotides read TGCGCCAGCAGCCAAGGTCTACATGCCCCTGAAGCTTTCTTT.